This T cell receptor beta chain stems from a study of CD8 T cells in Susac syndrome. TCR beta sequencing covered blood CD8+ and CD4+ T cells. Relapsing-remitting disease, either stable or active, was present in the multiple sclerosis controls, who were treatment-naive patients. It was negative isolation that provided the CD8+ and CD4+ T cells, whereas TEMRA cells were enriched by FACS. The RNA input was about 0.5 to 1 ug, and it was reverse transcribed with random hexamers. Multiplex PCR with immunoSEQ amplified the TCR beta CDR3 across 54 Vbeta and 13 Jbeta. TCRdb reanalysed the immunoSEQ multiplex PCR reads using MiXCR and keeps one entry per CDR3 protein. Here the sample spans hundreds of thousands of distinct CDR3 sequences, approximately 95% being singletons. CDR1 DFQATT and CDR2 SNEGSKA come from the germline V gene (reference sequence). The V end was cut by 3 bases, the J end by 3 bases, with 15 bases between. CDR3 size: 14 residues.

V and J are TRBV20-1 and TRBJ2-7; D call uncertain. This TCR was recovered from a human donor with multiple sclerosis. Sequenced input: CD4+ T cells from PBMCs. CDR3 DNA: TGCAGTGCTAGTAGTGCAGGTGGTGACTACGAGCAGTACTTC. As protein: CSASSAGGDYEQYF.